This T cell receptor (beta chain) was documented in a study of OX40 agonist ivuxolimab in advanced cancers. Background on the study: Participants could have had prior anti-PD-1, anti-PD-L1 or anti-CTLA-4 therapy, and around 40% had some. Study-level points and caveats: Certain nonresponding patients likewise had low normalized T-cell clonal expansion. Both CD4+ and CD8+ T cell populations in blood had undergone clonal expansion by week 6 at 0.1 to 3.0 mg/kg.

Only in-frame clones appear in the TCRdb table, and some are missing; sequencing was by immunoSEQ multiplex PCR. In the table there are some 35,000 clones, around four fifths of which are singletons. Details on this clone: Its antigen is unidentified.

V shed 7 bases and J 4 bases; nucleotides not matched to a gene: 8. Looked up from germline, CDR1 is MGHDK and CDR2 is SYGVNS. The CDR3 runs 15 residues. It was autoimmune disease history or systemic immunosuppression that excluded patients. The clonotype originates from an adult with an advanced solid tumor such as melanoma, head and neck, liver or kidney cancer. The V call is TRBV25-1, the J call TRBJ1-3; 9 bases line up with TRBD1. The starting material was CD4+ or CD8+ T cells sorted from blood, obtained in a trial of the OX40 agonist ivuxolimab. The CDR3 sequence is CASNLQGAVGNTIYF. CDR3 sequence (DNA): TGTGCCAGCAATTTACAGGGGGCTGTCGGAAACACCATATATTTT.